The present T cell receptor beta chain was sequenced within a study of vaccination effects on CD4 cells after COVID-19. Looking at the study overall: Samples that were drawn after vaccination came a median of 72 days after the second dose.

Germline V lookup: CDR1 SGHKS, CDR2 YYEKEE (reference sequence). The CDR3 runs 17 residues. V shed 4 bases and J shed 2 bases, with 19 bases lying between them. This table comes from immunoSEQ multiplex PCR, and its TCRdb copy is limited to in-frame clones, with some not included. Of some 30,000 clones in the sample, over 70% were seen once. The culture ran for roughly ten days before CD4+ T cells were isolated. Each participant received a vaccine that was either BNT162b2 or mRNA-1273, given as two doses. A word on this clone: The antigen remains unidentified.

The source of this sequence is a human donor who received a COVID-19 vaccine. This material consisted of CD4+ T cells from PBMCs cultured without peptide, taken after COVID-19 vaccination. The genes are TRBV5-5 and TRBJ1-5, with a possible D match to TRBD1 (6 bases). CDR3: CASSPYRARGGNQPQHF. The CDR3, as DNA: TGTGCCAGCAGCCCGTACCGTGCCAGGGGCGGCAATCAGCCCCAGCATTTT.